The clone carrying this TCR beta chain was counted many times. Its cognate antigen is unknown. TCRdb re-analysed the 5' RACE reads in MiXCR, keeping a single row per CDR3 protein. Counted here are 450,000 to 550,000 distinct CDR3 sequences, approximately 5.3% occurring once; the ten biggest clones make up roughly 3.5%. The source of the sample is a study of CD8 T cells in ankylosing spondylitis. Study conclusions and caveats: Ankylosing spondylitis blood appeared to be characterized by a TCR beta motif of about eight highly homologous variants. There was reportedly significant enrichment of clones that were disease-linked in matched ankylosing spondylitis synovial fluid.

The TCR was taken from a male donor with ankylosing spondylitis. Input material: blood, either unsorted or a sorted T cell fraction (not recorded which).

CDR3 in DNA: TGTGCCAGCAGCCCTGGGGGCTTTTACAATGAGCAGTTCTTC. Its protein is CASSPGGFYNEQFF. The V gene is TRBV7-2, the J gene TRBJ2-1; TRBD1 is a possible D gene (6 bases). This CDR3 region has 14 residues. CDR1 and CDR2 (germline): SGHTA, FQGNSA. Trimming stripped 5 bases from V and 4 bases from J, with 12 bases between.